These 24 T cell receptor beta chains were all obtained from the same sample, sequenced in a study of blood T cell repertoires in COVID-19. Measured with immunoSEQ multiplex PCR; TCRdb has only the in-frame clones, and not every one. The sample holds approximately 210,000 clones; around four fifths are singletons and the top ten take 15% to 20%. The sample was peripheral blood. These receptors all stem from a human donor in a cohort sampled during active COVID-19.

The chain employs TRBV27 and TRBJ1-1; D is ambiguous. Per germline, CDR1 MNHEY and CDR2 SMNVEV (reference sequence). The CDR3 consists of 13 residues. The germline V and J ends were trimmed by 4 bases and 10 bases, with 16 bases remaining between them. In nucleotides, the CDR3 is TGTGCCAGCAGTTCCGGCGGGCGGTACTCAGCTTTCTTT. Translated, it gives CASSSGGRYSAFF.

V gene TRBV7-6 combines with J gene TRBJ2-2; D is perhaps TRBD1 (6 bases). V shed 2 bases and J shed 0 bases, with 10 bases lying between them. The CDR3 consists of 16 residues. In germline, CDR1 is SGHVS, CDR2 FNYEAQ. This chain's CDR3 is CASSLLQGSNTGELFF. The CDR3 nucleotides are TGTGCCAGCAGCTTACTACAGGGTTCGAACACCGGGGAGCTGTTTTTT.

The V gene is TRBV7-9, the J gene TRBJ1-1; D remains unclear. V lost 7 bases and J lost 4, with 19 bases in between. Germline V lookup: CDR1 SEHNR, CDR2 FQNEAQ (reference sequence). The CDR3 extends over 15 amino acids. CDR3 residues: CASTPLGRGFTEAFF. The CDR3, as DNA: TGTGCCAGCACCCCCCTAGGGCGCGGGTTCACTGAAGCTTTCTTT.

The chain carries TRBV28 and TRBJ2-1, with D possibly TRBD1 on 6 matching bases. The CDR3 sequence is 15 residues long. Germline V CDR1 and CDR2: MDHEN, SYDVKM. V gave up 7 bases and J gave up 4 bases, with 17 bases separating them. This CDR3 is CASTYNRVGYNEQFF. The CDR3 DNA is TGTGCCAGCACATACAACAGGGTTGGGTACAATGAGCAGTTCTTC.

V gene TRBV5-5 combines with J gene TRBJ1-6, with TRBD1 identical over 7 bases. This CDR3 region has 13 residues. With 2 bases clipped from V and 8 bases from J, the junction kept 1 base outside the gene matches. Germline CDR1 SGHKS, CDR2 YYEKEE (reference sequence). The CDR3 reads CASSFTGDSPLHF. CDR3 coding DNA: TGTGCCAGCAGCTTCACAGGGGATTCACCCCTCCACTTT.

CDR3 residues: CASSFSTGGRIMLRLHF. The DNA of the CDR3 is TGTGCCAGCAGTTTCTCGACAGGGGGCCGAATTATGTTACGCCTCCACTTT. The chain has TRBV28 and TRBJ1-6; 10 bases line up with TRBD1. Unmatched junction bases numbered 17, after V lost 3 bases and J lost 15 bases. This CDR3 has 17 residues. Germline V lookup: CDR1 MDHEN, CDR2 SYDVKM.

The chain is built from TRBV3-1 (or the pseudogene TRBV3-2) and TRBJ1-2; TRBD1 matches 10 bases. The CDR3 is 14 amino acids. Germline V lookup: CDR1 LGHDT, CDR2 YNNKEL (reference sequence). The V segment lost 3 bases and the J segment 7 bases; nucleotides outside the gene matches: 5. CDR3 nucleotide sequence: TGTGCCAGCAGCCATGACAGGGGGCCGAGTGGCTACACCTTC. Translation: CASSHDRGPSGYTF.

The table lists this clone with a few counts. CDR3 bases: TGCGCCAGCAGCATGGGACTGAGCACAGATACGCAGTATTTT. It encodes CASSMGLSTDTQYF. The V call is TRBV5-1, the J call TRBJ2-3; possible D gene TRBD2, 6 bases. The CDR3 covers 14 residues. Germline loops: CDR1 SGHRS, CDR2 YFSETQ. V was pared by 4 bases and J by 0 bases, with 9 bases between.

V gene TRBV4-2 combines with J gene TRBJ2-3; unclear D gene. The CDR3 contains 13 residues. V was shortened by 1 base and J by 10 bases, with 12 bases between the two germline ends. CDR1 is LGHNA, CDR2 YNFKEQ, per germline. CDR3 in DNA: TGTGCCAGCAGCCAAGGTGCCGAGCTGTCGCAGTATTTT. Amino acids: CASSQGAELSQYF.

The chain couples TRBV30 to TRBJ2-6; tentative D call: TRBD2 (6 bases). The CDR3 totals 16 residues. Trimming stripped 2 bases from V and 0 bases from J, with 11 bases between. Germline CDR1 GTSNPN, CDR2 SVGIG (reference sequence). The CDR3 sequence: CAWSRGGNSGANVLTF. The DNA of the CDR3 is TGTGCCTGGAGTCGTGGGGGGAACTCTGGGGCCAACGTCCTGACTTTC.

This clone was detected once. The rearrangement links TRBV3-1 (or the pseudogene TRBV3-2) to TRBJ2-2, with 7 bases that match TRBD1. V was clipped by 6 bases and J by 0 bases; unmatched bases: 7. Germline-derived CDR1 and CDR2 are LGHDT and YNNKEL (reference sequence). The CDR3 has 16 residues. In DNA, the CDR3 is TGTGCCAGCAGAAAGGGACAGTTCGCGAACACCGGGGAGCTGTTTTTT. This translates into CASRKGQFANTGELFF.

This chain connects TRBV4-1 to TRBJ1-5, with a possible D match to TRBD1 (6 bases). From germline, CDR1 is MGHRA and CDR2 YSYEKL. This CDR3 is built from 18 residues. V was clipped by 2 bases and J by 4 bases, with 21 bases between them. The CDR3 bases are TGCGCCAGCAGCCAACTAACAGGGACCGGGCTCTTGAATCAGCCCCAGCATTTT. Amino acid sequence: CASSQLTGTGLLNQPQHF.

CDR3 protein: CASSQRRETQYF. The DNA of the CDR3 is TGTGCCAGCAGCCAGAGGCGGGAGACCCAGTACTTC. The chain recombines TRBV7-2 with TRBJ2-5; D gene ambiguous. The CDR3 is made up of 12 amino acids. Germline V lookup: CDR1 SGHTA, CDR2 FQGNSA. V dropped 5 bases and J dropped 5 bases, with 9 bases sitting between them.

This clone was seen more than once but under ten times. Written as DNA, the CDR3 is TGTGCCAGCAGAAGGGGACAGCTACAAGCCTATGGCTACACCTTC. Translated, it gives CASRRGQLQAYGYTF. The chain has TRBV2 and TRBJ1-2; TRBD1 matches 7 bases. Per the germline V gene, CDR1 is SNHLY and CDR2 is FYNNEI. The CDR3 spans 15 residues. J gave up 4 bases and V 6 bases, and 11 bases lay outside the gene matches.

The chain couples TRBV11-2 to TRBJ2-3, with D perhaps matching TRBD2 (6 bases). Trimming cost V 1 base and J 4 bases, with 12 bases left between them. CDR3 length equals 15 residues. Germline V gives CDR1 SGHAT, CDR2 FQNNGV. The CDR3 bases are TGTGCCAGCAGCTTAGCGGCGGGGTGGGCAGATACGCAGTATTTT. Protein: CASSLAAGWADTQYF.

The chain joins TRBV30 to TRBJ2-1; 7 positions agree with TRBD2. This CDR3 has 12 amino acids. Germline trimming cut 8 bases from V and 1 base from J; bases unmatched to any gene: 2. Germline assignment: CDR1 GTSNPN and CDR2 SVGIG (reference sequence). The CDR3 region has the DNA TGTGCCCTCGGGAGGTCCTACAATGAGCAGTTCTTC. Residues: CALGRSYNEQFF.

V usage is TRBV5-1 and J usage is TRBJ2-3; 8 bases line up with TRBD1. The germline CDR1 and CDR2 sequences are SGHRS and YFSETQ. CDR3 length: 16 amino acids. Unmatched junction bases numbered 7, after V lost 0 bases and J lost 4 bases. The CDR3 reads CASSLGQGPSADTQYF. The CDR3 nucleotides read TGCGCCAGCAGCTTGGGACAGGGGCCCTCAGCAGATACGCAGTATTTT.

The V and J genes are TRBV6-5 and TRBJ1-4; D is perhaps TRBD1 (5 bases). This CDR3 contains 15 residues. Germline V CDR1 and CDR2: MNHEY, SVGAGI. The V gene lost 6 bases and the J gene lost 8 bases, with 19 bases spanning the gap. In DNA, the CDR3 is TGTGCCAGCAGCTCTAGGTGGGGCAGAGAAGAAAAACTGTTTTTT. Translation gives CASSSRWGREEKLFF.

The genes are TRBV7-3 and TRBJ1-1; D unresolved. Germline loops: CDR1 SGHTA, CDR2 FQGTGA. V was clipped by 3 bases and J by 3 bases, with 11 bases between them. CDR3 length: 14 residues. This CDR3 is CASSFHPSDTEAFF. The CDR3 nucleotides are TGTGCCAGCAGCTTTCACCCCAGTGACACTGAAGCTTTCTTT.

The V gene is TRBV7-9, the J gene TRBJ2-6, with 7 bases identical to TRBD1. This CDR3 contains 18 residues. The germline V gene has CDR1 SEHNR and CDR2 FQNEAQ (reference sequence). After removal of 5 bases from V and 0 bases from J, the junction contained 10 bases not matched to a gene. The CDR3 is CASSGTGQLPSGANVLTF. The CDR3 bases are TGTGCCAGCAGCGGAACGGGACAGCTACCCTCTGGGGCCAACGTCCTGACTTTC.

The count of this clone is one. V is TRBV24-1 and J is TRBJ2-4; perhaps TRBD2 as D (5 bases). The length of the CDR3 is 15 residues. Trimming took off 2 bases at V and 1 base at J, with 8 bases between the two ends. Germline V gene sequence: CDR1 KGHDR, CDR2 SFDVKD. CDR3 loop: CATSDSGVAKNIQYF. The CDR3 bases are TGTGCCACCAGTGATTCCGGGGTGGCCAAAAACATTCAGTACTTC.

This sequence joins TRBV27 and TRBJ1-2; 7 positions match TRBD1. The germline gives CDR1 MNHEY, CDR2 SMNVEV (reference sequence). The junction had 7 bases not matched to a gene; V was cut back by 6 bases and J by 0 bases. CDR3 length equals 15 residues. The CDR3 DNA sequence: TGTGCCAGCAGAACAGACAGGGTATCTAACTATGGCTACACCTTC. Its protein is CASRTDRVSNYGYTF.

This clone was observed many times. The gene calls are TRBV30 and TRBJ1-5; TRBD1 matches 10 bases. Germline V gene lookup returns CDR1 GTSNPN and CDR2 SVGIG (reference sequence). This CDR3 comprises 13 residues. V was clipped by 3 bases and J by 7 bases; unmatched bases: 3. The CDR3 bases are TGTGCCTGGAGCGGGACAGGGGTCCAGCCCCAGCATTTT. Translation: CAWSGTGVQPQHF.

The V call is TRBV5-1, the J call TRBJ1-1; 7 bases agree with TRBD1. The V gene end was trimmed by 4 bases and the J gene end by 0 bases; junction bases not matched to a gene: 3. Germline V gives CDR1 SGHRS, CDR2 YFSETQ. The CDR3 totals 14 residues. CDR3 region: CASSRDSMNTEAFF. CDR3 nucleotide sequence: TGCGCCAGCAGCCGGGACAGTATGAACACTGAAGCTTTCTTT. Full variable domain (outside the CDR3, taken from reference TRBV5-1 and TRBJ1-1): KAGVTQTPRYLIKTRGQQVTLSCSPISGHRSVSWYQQTPGQGLQFLFEYFSETQRNKGNFPGRFSGRQFSNSRSEMNVSTLELGDSALYLCASSRDSMNTEAFFGQGTRLTVV.